The sequence of this TCR beta chain was determined in a study of T-cell memory formation after mild COVID-19. Trimming pared 4 bases from V and 4 bases from J, leaving 18 bases between. The CDR3 contains 16 residues. Germline assignment: CDR1 SGDLS and CDR2 YYNGEE. TCRdb called the 5' RACE reads again in MiXCR, with one record for every CDR3 protein. This sample has hundreds of thousands of distinct CDR3 sequences, with roughly 20% found just once. Sequenced input: PBMCs or a T cell subset sorted from them (not recorded which). This receptor was identified in an adult woman who had mild COVID-19 (a few samples of this study predate the infection). Cell type and time point are not known. This sequence joins TRBV9 and TRBJ2-1; D unclear. The CDR3 DNA sequence: TGTGCCAGCAGCTTCTATTCCAATCAAGTATACAATGAGCAGTTCTTC. Its protein is CASSFYSNQVYNEQFF.